One and the same sample provided the 9 T cell receptor beta chains below, sequenced in a study of blood T cell repertoires in COVID-19. TCRdb's copy holds only in-frame clones and misses some; the assay was immunoSEQ multiplex PCR. The data hold about 190,000 clones, with about 88% observed a single time. The sequenced sample consisted of PBMCs or T cells enriched from blood (not recorded which). These receptors all stem from a woman aged 40 to 50 in a cohort exposed to, infected with or recovered from COVID-19 (not recorded which).

The rearrangement links TRBV28 to TRBJ2-5, with 10 bases fitting TRBD2. Germline CDR1 MDHEN, CDR2 SYDVKM. V was pared by 1 base and J by 2 bases, with 4 bases of the junction left unmatched. This CDR3 has 16 amino acids. In nucleotides, the CDR3 is TGTGCCAGCAGTTTATCCATAGCGGGGGGACAAGAGACCCAGTACTTC. It is translated as CASSLSIAGGQETQYF.

The table lists this clone with a count of one. This rearrangement joins TRBV6-4 to TRBJ2-6, with 8 nucleotides matching TRBD1. The germline CDR1 and CDR2 sequences are MRHNA and SNTAGT. CDR3 length equals 19 residues. Trimming at V came to 4 bases and at J to 0 bases, leaving 11 bases not matched to a gene. This CDR3 reads CASSGYLGQADSGANVLTF. The CDR3, as DNA: TGTGCCAGCAGTGGGTACCTGGGACAGGCCGACTCTGGGGCCAACGTCCTGACTTTC.

The chain recombines TRBV4-1 with TRBJ1-2; 8 nucleotides agree with TRBD1. From germline, CDR1 is MGHRA and CDR2 YSYEKL. Trimming removed 4 bases from V and 3 bases from J; junction bases left unmatched: 4. CDR3 length: 14 amino acids. CDR3 protein: CASSRTTGDYGYTF. The CDR3, as DNA: TGCGCCAGCAGCCGCACGACAGGGGACTATGGCTACACCTTC.

The chain carries TRBV5-1 and TRBJ2-3; D remains ambiguous. The CDR3 is 15 amino acids. Trimming removed 2 bases at V and 0 bases at J, with 10 bases between. In germline, CDR1 is SGHRS, CDR2 YFSETQ. The CDR3 DNA reads TGCGCCAGCAGCTTTGAGAGCCTTAGCACAGATACGCAGTATTTT. As protein: CASSFESLSTDTQYF.

The chain has TRBV11-3 and TRBJ2-1; 10 bases agree with TRBD1. With 4 bases clipped from V and 15 bases from J, the junction kept 9 bases outside the gene matches. The CDR3 is 13 residues long. Per germline, CDR1 SGHNT and CDR2 YENEEA. Here the CDR3 reads CASSSGTGAPRFF. In DNA, the CDR3 is TGTGCCAGCAGCTCCGGGACAGGGGCCCCCCGGTTCTTC.

A single count supports this clone. The rearrangement uses TRBV14 and TRBJ1-6, with D hard to call. The CDR3 covers 16 residues. The germline gives CDR1 SGHDN, CDR2 FVKESK. The V end was cut by 1 base, the J end by 8 bases, with 15 bases between. The DNA of the CDR3 is TGTGCCAGCAGCCAAGGGGCGGTCTTCGGGGATTCACCCCTCCACTTT. Translating it yields CASSQGAVFGDSPLHF. Complete variable domain (other parts from reference TRBV14 and TRBJ1-6): EAGVTQFPSHSVIEKGQTVTLRCDPISGHDNLYWYRRVMGKEIKFLLHFVKESKQDESGMPNNRFLAERTGGTYSTLKVQPAELEDSGVYFCASSQGAVFGDSPLHFGNGTRLTVT.

The chain links TRBV28 to TRBJ1-2, with D maybe TRBD1 (6 bases). Trimming removed 7 bases at V and 5 bases at J, with 14 bases between. The germline CDR1 and CDR2 sequences are MDHEN and SYDVKM. This CDR3 region has 13 residues. The CDR3 bases are TGTGCCAGCACAAAAAGGGGGAAGTATGGCTACACCTTC. As protein: CASTKRGKYGYTF.

This sequence joins TRBV28 and TRBJ2-1; maybe TRBD2 (6 bases). Trimming removed 0 bases at V and 4 bases at J, with 13 bases between. The CDR3 sequence is 16 residues long. Germline V lookup: CDR1 MDHEN, CDR2 SYDVKM. CDR3 nucleotide sequence: TGTGCCAGCAGTTTATGGGGTAGCGGAACGTACAATGAGCAGTTCTTC. This gives the protein CASSLWGSGTYNEQFF.

Only a few counts were recorded for this clone. The gene calls are TRBV7-9 and TRBJ1-5; D gene unclear. The germline V gene encodes CDR1 SEHNR and CDR2 FQNEAQ (reference sequence). The CDR3 consists of 14 residues. The germline V and J ends were trimmed by 4 bases and 2 bases, with 9 bases remaining between them. In nucleotides, the CDR3 is TGTGCCAGCAGCTCGTCTCCTGGCAATCAGCCCCAGCATTTT. This encodes CASSSSPGNQPQHF.